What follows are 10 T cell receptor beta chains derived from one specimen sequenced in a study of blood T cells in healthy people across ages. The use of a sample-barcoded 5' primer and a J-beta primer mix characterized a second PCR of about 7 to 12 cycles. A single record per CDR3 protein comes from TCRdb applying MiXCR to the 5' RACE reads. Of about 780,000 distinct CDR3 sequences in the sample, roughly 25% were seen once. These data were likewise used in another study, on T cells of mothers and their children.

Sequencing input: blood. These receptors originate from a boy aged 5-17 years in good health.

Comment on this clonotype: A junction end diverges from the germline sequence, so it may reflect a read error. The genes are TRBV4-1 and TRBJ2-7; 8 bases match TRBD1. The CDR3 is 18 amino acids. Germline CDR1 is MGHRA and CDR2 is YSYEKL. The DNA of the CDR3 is TGCGCCAGCAGCCAAGATGTAGACAGGGGTTGGGTCTCCTGCGAGCAGCACTTC. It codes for CASSQDVDRGWVSCEQHF.

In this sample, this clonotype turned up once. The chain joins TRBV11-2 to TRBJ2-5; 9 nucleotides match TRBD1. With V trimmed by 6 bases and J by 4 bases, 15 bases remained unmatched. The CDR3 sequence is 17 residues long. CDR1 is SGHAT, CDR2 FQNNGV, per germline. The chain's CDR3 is CASSPFTGTGWLETQYF. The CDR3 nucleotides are TGTGCCAGCAGTCCCTTTACCGGGACAGGGTGGTTAGAGACCCAGTACTTC.

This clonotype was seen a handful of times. CDR3 region: CASSYAGGTEAFF. The CDR3 DNA sequence: TGTGCCAGCAGTTACGCGGGGGGGACTGAAGCTTTCTTT. This sequence joins TRBV6-6 and TRBJ1-1; D possibly corresponds to TRBD1 (5 bases). V was clipped by 2 bases and J by 5 bases, with 9 bases between them. Germline CDR1 MNHNY, CDR2 SVGAGI (reference sequence). This CDR3 has 13 residues.

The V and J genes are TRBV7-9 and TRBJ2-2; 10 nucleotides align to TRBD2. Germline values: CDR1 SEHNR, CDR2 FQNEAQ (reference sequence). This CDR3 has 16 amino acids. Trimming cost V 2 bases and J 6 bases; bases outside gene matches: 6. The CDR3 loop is CASSLTTGLASGELFF. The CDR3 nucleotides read TGTGCCAGCAGCTTAACGACGGGACTAGCGTCCGGGGAGCTGTTTTTT.

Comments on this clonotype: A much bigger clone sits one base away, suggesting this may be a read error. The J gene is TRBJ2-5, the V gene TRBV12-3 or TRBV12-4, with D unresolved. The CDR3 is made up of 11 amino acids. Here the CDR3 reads CANSILETQYF. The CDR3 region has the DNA TGTGCCAACAGTATCTTGGAGACCCAGTACTTC.

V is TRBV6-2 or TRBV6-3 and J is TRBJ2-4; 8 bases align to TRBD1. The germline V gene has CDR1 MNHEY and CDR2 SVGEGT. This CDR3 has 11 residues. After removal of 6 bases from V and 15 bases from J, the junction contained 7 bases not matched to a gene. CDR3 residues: CASRTGDLAYF. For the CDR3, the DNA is TGTGCCAGCAGGACAGGGGACCTCGCGTACTTC.

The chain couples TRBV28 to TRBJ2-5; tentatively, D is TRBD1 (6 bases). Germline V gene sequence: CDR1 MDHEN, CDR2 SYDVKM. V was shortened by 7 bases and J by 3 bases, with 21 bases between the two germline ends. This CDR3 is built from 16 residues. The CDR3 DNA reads TGTGCCAGCAATTCCATAAATCCAGGGGTGAAAGAGACCCAGTACTTC. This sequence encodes CASNSINPGVKETQYF.

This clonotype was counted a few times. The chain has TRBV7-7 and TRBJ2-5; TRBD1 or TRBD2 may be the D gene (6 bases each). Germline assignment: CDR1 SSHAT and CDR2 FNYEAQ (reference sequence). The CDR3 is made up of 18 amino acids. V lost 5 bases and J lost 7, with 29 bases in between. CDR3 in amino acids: CASSPPGKEGGPSRTQYF. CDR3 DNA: TGTGCCAGCAGCCCCCCGGGGAAGGAGGGGGGACCTTCTAGGACCCAGTACTTC.

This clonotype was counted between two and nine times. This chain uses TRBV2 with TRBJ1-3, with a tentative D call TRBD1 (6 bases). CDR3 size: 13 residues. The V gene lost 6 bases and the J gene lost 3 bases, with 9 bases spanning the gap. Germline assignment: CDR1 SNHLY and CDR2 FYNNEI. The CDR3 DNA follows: TGTGCCAGCAGGGCGGACAGTGGAAACACCATATATTTT. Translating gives CASRADSGNTIYF. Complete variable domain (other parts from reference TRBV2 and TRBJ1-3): EPEVTQTPSHQVTQMGQEVILRCVPISNHLYFYWYRQILGQKVEFLVSFYNNEISEKSEIFDDQFSVERPDGSNFTLKIRSTKLEDSAMYFCASRADSGNTIYFGEGSWLTVV.

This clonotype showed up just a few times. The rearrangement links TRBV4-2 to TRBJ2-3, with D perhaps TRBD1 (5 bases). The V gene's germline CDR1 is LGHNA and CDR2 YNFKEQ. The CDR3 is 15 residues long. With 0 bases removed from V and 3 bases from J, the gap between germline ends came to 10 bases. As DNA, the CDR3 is TGTGCCAGCAGCCAAGAAGTACAGGCGACAGATACGCAGTATTTT. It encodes CASSQEVQATDTQYF.